This T cell receptor beta chain was sequenced during a study of blood T cell repertoires in COVID-19. Sequenced by immunoSEQ multiplex PCR; TCRdb stores in-frame clones only, minus some. This sample has fewer than 200,000 clones; roughly 80% occur once, and the top ten carry around 6%. V trimming: 0 bases; J trimming: 1 base; junction bases outside the gene matches: 2. CDR3 length: 15 residues. CDR1 and CDR2 (germline): SGDLS, YYNGEE. The clonotype was recovered from a woman between 40 and 50 years old with acute COVID-19. The specimen sequenced was PBMCs or T cells enriched from blood (not recorded which). The rearrangement joins TRBV9 to TRBJ2-5, with 8 bases identical to TRBD1. CDR3 loop: CASSVGGQVQETQYF. DNA for the CDR3: TGTGCCAGCAGCGTAGGGGGACAGGTCCAAGAGACCCAGTACTTC.